The 13 T cell receptor beta chains below come from one sample, sequenced in a study of cytomegalovirus exposure and HLA in healthy donors. PCR amplification relied on 60 Vbeta primers (plus 13 Jbeta primers). The assay was immunoSEQ multiplex PCR, and TCRdb's table has in-frame clones only and misses some. The sample consists of around 120,000 clones, approximately 84% of them appearing once. The sequenced material came from PBMCs. The origin of the receptors is a boy younger than 10 in good health and CMV-seronegative.

The genes are TRBV15 and TRBJ2-3; 9 nucleotides line up with TRBD2. Germline-derived CDR1 and CDR2 are LNHNV and YYDKDF (reference sequence). J lost 3 bases, V lost 1 base, and 5 bases had no gene match. The CDR3 has 16 residues. CDR3 bases: TGTGCCACCAGCAGAGGAACTAGCGGGTGGACAGATACGCAGTATTTT. The encoded protein is CATSRGTSGWTDTQYF.

Notes on this clone: Sequence at one end of the junction differs from germline and may be a read error. The chain carries TRBV7-7 and TRBJ2-1; D is unclear. Germline V gene sequence: CDR1 SSHAT, CDR2 FNYEAQ (reference sequence). This CDR3 is 13 amino acids long. Here the CDR3 DNA reads TGTGCTAGCAGCTCGAGCCGTTACAATGAGCAGTTCTTC. Its protein product is CASSSSRYNEQFF.

This chain uses TRBV19 with TRBJ1-5; D gene uncertain. Between the trimmed V and J ends, which lost 6 bases and 2 bases, there was a span of 11 bases. This CDR3 region has 14 residues. Looked up from germline, CDR1 is LNHDA and CDR2 is SQIVND (reference sequence). The CDR3 DNA reads TGTGCCAGTAGCGGATTAGAGGGCAATCAGCCCCAGCATTTT. This translates into CASSGLEGNQPQHF.

J is TRBJ2-7 and V is TRBV6-5; 8 bases are shared with TRBD2. The length of the CDR3 is 13 residues. Germline V CDR1 and CDR2: MNHEY, SVGAGI. V dropped 5 bases and J dropped 2; count of bases not matched to a gene: 2. CDR3 DNA: TGTGCCAGCAGTGTGCGGGGGGCCTACGAGCAGTACTTC. It is translated as CASSVRGAYEQYF.

The CDR3 spells CASSKPGLQGEQFF. The CDR3 DNA reads TGTGCCAGCAGCAAGCCCGGATTGCAGGGTGAGCAGTTCTTC. The rearrangement links TRBV21-1 to TRBJ2-1; the table's D gene call, TRBD1, was not cross checked with the DNA. TRBV21-1 is flagged as a pseudogene. This CDR3 contains 14 residues.

The chain carries TRBV28 and TRBJ2-2, with a possible D match to TRBD2 (6 bases). This CDR3 comprises 12 residues. The V end lost 6 bases, the J end lost 4 bases, and 6 bases lay between the germline ends. The germline CDR1 and CDR2 sequences are MDHEN and SYDVKM. CDR3 loop: CASRGGTGELFF. Here the CDR3 DNA reads TGTGCCAGCAGGGGGGGCACCGGGGAGCTGTTTTTT.

This chain uses TRBV6-4 with TRBJ1-2; D remains ambiguous. The V gene's germline CDR1 is MRHNA and CDR2 SNTAGT. The CDR3 has 15 residues. V lost 0 bases to trimming and J lost 7 bases, with 15 bases between them. CDR3 sequence reads: CASSDSSGRTSGYTF. CDR3 DNA sequence: TGTGCCAGCAGTGACTCGAGTGGGCGAACCAGTGGCTACACCTTC.

This clone was detected once. Sequence at one end of the junction differs from germline and may be a read error. The gene calls are TRBV2 and TRBJ2-1; 7 bases agree with TRBD2. The CDR3 contains 15 residues. Germline V CDR1 and CDR2: SNHLY, FYNNEI. Here the CDR3 reads CAGSVVGGKYNEQFF. The CDR3, as DNA: TGTGCCGGCAGTGTCGTCGGGGGGAAGTACAATGAGCAGTTCTTC.

This chain joins TRBV29-1 and TRBJ2-1, with 7 bases lining up with TRBD1. The germline gives CDR1 SQVTM, CDR2 ANQGSEA. V trimming: 7 bases; J trimming: 10 bases; junction bases outside the gene matches: 4. The CDR3 totals 10 residues. In DNA form, the CDR3 reads TGCAGCGGCCGGGACAGCGAGCAGTTCTTC. This translates into CSGRDSEQFF.

The J gene is TRBJ1-2, the V gene TRBV30; perhaps TRBD1 as D (5 bases). V was pared by 0 bases and J by 0 bases, with 11 bases between. The CDR3 length is 15 residues. CDR1 is GTSNPN and CDR2 is SVGIG in the germline V gene (reference sequence). The CDR3 region has the DNA TGTGCCTGGAGTGTAAAGGGGATAGCTAACTATGGCTACACCTTC. Encoded protein: CAWSVKGIANYGYTF.

The CDR3 DNA reads TGTGCCAGCAGCCCCAACCCAGCGGGGGGGTACAATGAGCAGTTCTTC. Protein sequence: CASSPNPAGGYNEQFF. The V and J genes are TRBV7-8 and TRBJ2-1; TRBD2 matches at 10 bases. J was trimmed by 4 bases and V by 5 bases; bases with no gene match: 8. This CDR3 is 16 amino acids long. Germline V CDR1 and CDR2: SGHVS, FQNEAQ.

V usage is TRBV7-2 and J usage is TRBJ1-5, with D tentatively TRBD1 (5 bases). This CDR3 is built from 12 residues. V gave up 5 bases and J gave up 11 bases, with 13 bases separating them. Per the germline V gene, CDR1 is SGHTA and CDR2 is FQGNSA. CDR3 residues: CASSPSSGAQHF. The CDR3 coding sequence is TGTGCCAGCAGCCCTTCGTCGGGGGCCCAGCATTTT.

The chain combines TRBV19 with TRBJ1-1; 7 nucleotides agree with TRBD1. The CDR3 length is 20 residues. Looked up from germline, CDR1 is LNHDA and CDR2 is SQIVND (reference sequence). With 3 bases clipped from V and 8 bases from J, the junction kept 27 bases outside the gene matches. The chain's CDR3 is CASSMSVVQGGSSYEVEAFF. The CDR3 coding sequence is TGTGCCAGTAGTATGTCGGTAGTTCAGGGGGGTTCTTCATACGAAGTCGAAGCTTTCTTT.